These 20 T cell receptor beta chains were sequenced from one sample in a study of T cell changes during pregnancy in multiple sclerosis. Clones were read by immunoSEQ multiplex PCR, and TCRdb kept only the in-frame ones, dropping some. The repertoire holds more than 85,000 clones, with 93% as singletons. Specimen: peripheral blood, collected in the third trimester of pregnancy. The source of these receptors is a female donor in good health, enrolled as a control in a pregnancy study.

The rearrangement uses TRBV28 and TRBJ2-3, with a weak D call TRBD1 (6 bases). CDR1 is MDHEN and CDR2 is SYDVKM in the germline V gene. The CDR3 sequence is 13 residues long. V gave up 8 bases and J gave up 0 bases, with 9 bases separating them. CDR3 DNA sequence: TGTGCCAGCCGGGACATGAGCACAGATACGCAGTATTTT. Its protein product is CASRDMSTDTQYF.

With regard to this clone: One end of the junction is discordant with germline, which a read error may explain. V is TRBV7-9 and J is TRBJ1-3; D is unclear. The germline V gene encodes CDR1 SEHNR and CDR2 FQNEAQ (reference sequence). The CDR3 has 14 amino acids. The CDR3 coding sequence is TGTGCCAGCAGCTTGGGTCCACATCCTACGGGAAAGTTATTT. It translates to CASSLGPHPTGKLF.

This clone appeared once. The chain has TRBV4-1 and TRBJ2-3; D gene uncertain. V was pared by 0 bases and J by 0 bases, with 10 bases between. The CDR3 covers 16 residues. Germline values: CDR1 MGHRA, CDR2 YSYEKL. The CDR3 loop is CASSQDGMTSTDTQYF. The CDR3 bases are TGCGCCAGCAGCCAAGATGGTATGACAAGCACAGATACGCAGTATTTT.

The V call is TRBV30, the J call TRBJ2-1, with 13 nucleotides matching TRBD2. Germline values: CDR1 GTSNPN, CDR2 SVGIG (reference sequence). V shed 2 bases, J shed 5 bases, and the junction held 3 bases outside the gene matches. This CDR3 has 15 amino acids. CDR3 sequence (DNA): TGTGCCTGGAGTAGGACTAGCGGGAGTAACAATGAGCAGTTCTTC. Translating gives CAWSRTSGSNNEQFF.

The V gene is TRBV6-1, the J gene TRBJ2-1; D gene ambiguous. This CDR3 is built from 13 residues. Germline-derived CDR1 and CDR2 are MNHNS and SASEGT. The V and J ends lost 2 bases and 7 bases respectively, with 9 bases between them. CDR3 in amino acids: CASSENPGNEQFF. The DNA for the CDR3 is TGTGCCAGCAGTGAAAACCCGGGTAATGAGCAGTTCTTC.

The V gene is TRBV7-8, the J gene TRBJ2-5; possibly TRBD1 for D (5 bases). Per germline, CDR1 SGHVS and CDR2 FQNEAQ. The CDR3 is made up of 14 amino acids. The V and J ends lost 6 bases and 5 bases respectively, with 16 bases between them. CDR3 amino acids: CASSSRQGSETQYF. The CDR3 DNA reads as TGTGCCAGCAGTTCAAGGCAGGGTAGTGAGACCCAGTACTTC.

This chain connects TRBV28 to TRBJ1-1, with D possibly being TRBD1 (5 bases). The germline V and J ends were trimmed by 5 bases and 0 bases, with 16 bases remaining between them. CDR1 is MDHEN and CDR2 is SYDVKM in the germline V gene. The CDR3 covers 16 residues. The CDR3 region is CASSRQAGNMNTEAFF. The CDR3 coding sequence is TGTGCCAGCAGTCGTCAGGCAGGGAACATGAACACTGAAGCTTTCTTT.

The CDR3 sequence is CASSMLGQPYGYTF. The CDR3 DNA follows: TGCGCCAGCAGCATGCTAGGACAGCCCTATGGCTACACCTTC. This chain uses TRBV5-1 with TRBJ1-2; tentative D call: TRBD1 (6 bases). This CDR3 is 14 amino acids long. Germline-derived CDR1 and CDR2 are SGHRS and YFSETQ. Trimming left V 4 bases short and J 4 bases short, with 14 bases between. Combining the CDR3 with reference TRBV5-1 and TRBJ1-2 gives the whole variable domain KAGVTQTPRYLIKTRGQQVTLSCSPISGHRSVSWYQQTPGQGLQFLFEYFSETQRNKGNFPGRFSGRQFSNSRSEMNVSTLELGDSALYLCASSMLGQPYGYTFGSGTRLTVV.

The chain uses TRBV9 and TRBJ2-5, with D maybe TRBD1 (6 bases). Deletions cut 4 bases from V and 5 bases from J, with 15 bases between. The germline V gene has CDR1 SGDLS and CDR2 YYNGEE. This CDR3 spans 14 amino acids. The CDR3 bases are TGTGCCAGCAGCCCAGGGGTGGGGGCGGAGACCCAGTACTTC. It specifies CASSPGVGAETQYF.

The genes are TRBV2 and TRBJ1-1, with a possible D match to TRBD1 (6 bases). The CDR3 consists of 15 residues. Per germline, CDR1 SNHLY and CDR2 FYNNEI. Trimming removed 3 bases from V and 4 bases from J, with 15 bases in between. CDR3 region: CASSDFGQPGTEAFF. The CDR3 DNA follows: TGTGCCAGCAGTGACTTTGGACAGCCGGGCACTGAAGCTTTCTTT.

The rearrangement joins TRBV5-6 to TRBJ2-7, with 7 bases aligning to TRBD1. The CDR3 contains 14 residues. CDR1 SGHDT and CDR2 YYEEEE come from the germline V gene. Trimming cost V 1 base and J 3 bases; bases outside gene matches: 4. The CDR3 nucleotides are TGTGCCAGCAGCTTGAATGACAGGGTCTACGAGCAGTACTTC. Amino acid sequence: CASSLNDRVYEQYF.

The genes are TRBV5-5 and TRBJ2-7, with TRBD1 matching over 9 bases. The CDR3 is 16 residues long. With V trimmed by 4 bases and J by 3 bases, 11 bases remained unmatched. Germline V lookup: CDR1 SGHKS, CDR2 YYEKEE (reference sequence). In nucleotides, the CDR3 is TGTGCCAGCAGCCTCAGTTCCGGGACAGGGTTCTACGAGCAGTACTTC. Its protein is CASSLSSGTGFYEQYF.

The J gene is TRBJ2-1, the V gene TRBV7-6, with D perhaps TRBD1 (5 bases). The germline CDR1 and CDR2 sequences are SGHVS and FNYEAQ. CDR3 length: 14 amino acids. V gave up 1 base and J gave up 5 bases, with 9 bases separating them. CDR3 coding DNA: TGTGCCAGCAGCTTAGGGGCAGGGAACAATGAGCAGTTCTTC. This codes for CASSLGAGNNEQFF.

This chain connects TRBV19 to TRBJ1-1; D is unclear. The V gene lost 2 bases and the J gene lost 3 bases, with 19 bases spanning the gap. Germline lookup yields CDR1 LNHDA and CDR2 SQIVND (reference sequence). The CDR3 consists of 17 residues. The CDR3 loop is CASSIRIRQISDTEAFF. The CDR3 DNA follows: TGTGCCAGTAGTATAAGGATTAGACAAATTAGTGACACTGAAGCTTTCTTT.

J is TRBJ2-2 and V is TRBV25-1, with 8 positions matching TRBD1. The CDR3 covers 15 residues. From germline, CDR1 is MGHDK and CDR2 SYGVNS. V lost 5 bases to trimming and J lost 1 base; unmatched junction nucleotides: 3. The CDR3 loop is CASSLGTGNTGELFF. The CDR3, as DNA: TGTGCCAGCAGTCTGGGGACAGGGAACACCGGGGAGCTGTTTTTT.

Here the CDR3 reads CASSYSAGLNEKLFF. The DNA for the CDR3 is TGTGCCAGCAGTTACTCTGCGGGCCTTAATGAAAAACTGTTTTTT. The gene calls are TRBV6-5 and TRBJ1-4; D uncertain. V lost 0 bases to trimming and J lost 4 bases, with 9 bases between them. The CDR3 has 15 amino acids. Germline V CDR1 and CDR2: MNHEY, SVGAGI.

The gene calls are TRBV5-1 and TRBJ1-3, with 7 positions matching TRBD1. V was clipped by 5 bases and J by 0 bases; unmatched bases: 5. Germline CDR1 SGHRS, CDR2 YFSETQ. This CDR3 is 15 amino acids long. The CDR3 protein is CASSPTGTSGNTIYF. CDR3 nucleotides: TGCGCCAGCAGTCCGACAGGGACCTCTGGAAACACCATATATTTT.

The gene calls are TRBV14 and TRBJ1-1; TRBD1 matches 7 bases. The CDR3 consists of 14 residues. Germline CDR1 and CDR2: SGHDN and FVKESK. Trimming cost V 4 bases and J 0 bases; bases outside gene matches: 2. The CDR3 region is CASSPDRLNTEAFF. CDR3 in DNA: TGTGCCAGCAGCCCGGACAGGCTGAACACTGAAGCTTTCTTT.

CDR3 residues: CASKGPNRDRLWHEQYF. The CDR3 DNA reads TGTGCCAGCAAAGGGCCAAACCGGGACAGGCTTTGGCACGAGCAGTACTTC. The rearrangement uses TRBV2 and TRBJ2-7; 8 nucleotides agree with TRBD1. The CDR3 spans 17 residues. Germline assignment: CDR1 SNHLY and CDR2 FYNNEI. The V gene end was trimmed by 7 bases and the J gene end by 5 bases; junction bases not matched to a gene: 19.

The rearrangement links TRBV27 to TRBJ1-1; no firm D call. The germline CDR1 and CDR2 sequences are MNHEY and SMNVEV (reference sequence). V was pared by 0 bases and J by 7 bases, with 9 bases between. This CDR3 region has 13 residues. The CDR3 bases are TGTGCCAGCAGTTTATCGTTTGGTAGTGAAGCTTTCTTT. Translated: CASSLSFGSEAFF.